This T cell receptor beta chain was retrieved from a study of naive and memory T cell subsets. The CDR3 contains 12 residues. V was pared by 3 bases and J by 12 bases, with 11 bases between. The germline V gene encodes CDR1 KGHDR and CDR2 SFDVKD. The beta constant-region primer was an equimolar mix of two oligonucleotides covering TRBC1 and TRBC2. Nested alpha and beta constant-region primers with the SP2 primer drove four PCR rounds on ligated cDNA. MiXCR, applied by TCRdb to the UMI-ligation and nested PCR reads, yields one record per CDR3 protein. The sample yields roughly 130,000 distinct CDR3 sequences, 35% to 40% seen once. This clonotype has a handful of counts.

This chain links TRBV24-1 with TRBJ2-1; D gene uncertain. The TCR sequence derives from a human donor in good health. The specimen sequenced was central memory CD4+ T cells from blood. This CDR3 reads CATSDPRDVQFF. DNA for the CDR3: TGTGCCACCAGTGATCCCCGTGACGTGCAGTTCTTC.